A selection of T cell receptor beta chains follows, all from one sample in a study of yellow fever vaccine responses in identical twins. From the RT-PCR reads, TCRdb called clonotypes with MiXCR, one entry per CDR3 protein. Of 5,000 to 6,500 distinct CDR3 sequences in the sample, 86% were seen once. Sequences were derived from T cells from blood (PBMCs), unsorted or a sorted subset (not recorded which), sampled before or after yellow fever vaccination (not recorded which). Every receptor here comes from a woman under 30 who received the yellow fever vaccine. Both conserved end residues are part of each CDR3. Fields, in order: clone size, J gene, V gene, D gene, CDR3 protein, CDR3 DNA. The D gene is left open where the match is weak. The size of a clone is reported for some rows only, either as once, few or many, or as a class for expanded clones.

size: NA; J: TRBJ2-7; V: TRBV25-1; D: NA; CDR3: CASSDTGDSTSYEQYF; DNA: TGTGCCAGCAGCGATACAGGGGACTCAACCTCCTACGAGCAGTACTTC
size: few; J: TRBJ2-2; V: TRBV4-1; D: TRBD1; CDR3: CASSQEGQGHGELFF; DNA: TGCGCCAGCAGCCAAGAGGGACAGGGGCACGGGGAGCTGTTTTTT
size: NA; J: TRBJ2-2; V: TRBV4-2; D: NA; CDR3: CASSSSGEAGELFF; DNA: TGTGCCAGCAGCTCGTCAGGGGAGGCCGGGGAGCTGTTTTTT
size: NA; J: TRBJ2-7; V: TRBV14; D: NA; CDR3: CASSMGLGNEQYF; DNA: TGTGCCAGCAGCATGGGACTTGGGAACGAGCAGTACTTC
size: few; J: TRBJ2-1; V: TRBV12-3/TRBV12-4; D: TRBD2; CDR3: CASSSEDSGRGYNEQFF; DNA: TGTGCCAGCAGCAGCGAAGATAGCGGGAGGGGATACAATGAGCAGTTCTTC
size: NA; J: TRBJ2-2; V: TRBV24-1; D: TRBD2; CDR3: CATSDFGREGTGELFF; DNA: TGTGCCACCAGTGATTTCGGGCGGGAGGGCACCGGGGAGCTGTTTTTT
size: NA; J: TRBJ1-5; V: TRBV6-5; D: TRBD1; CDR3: CASSSDRESNQPQHF; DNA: TGTGCCAGCAGTTCCGACAGGGAAAGCAATCAGCCCCAGCATTTT
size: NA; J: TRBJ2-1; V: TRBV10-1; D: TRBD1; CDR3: CASLNGTGHNEQFF; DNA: TGCGCCAGCTTAAACGGGACAGGGCACAATGAGCAGTTCTTC
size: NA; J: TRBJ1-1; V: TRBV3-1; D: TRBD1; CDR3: CASSPGTDIRSPNF; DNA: TGTGCCAGCAGCCCTGGGACAGACATTCGCTCCCCGAACTTT
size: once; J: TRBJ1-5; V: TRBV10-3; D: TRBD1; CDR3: CAIMQGAHQPQHF; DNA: TGTGCCATCATGCAGGGGGCGCATCAGCCCCAGCATTTT
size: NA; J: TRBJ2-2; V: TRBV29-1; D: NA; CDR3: CSVVREGGELFF; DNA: TGCAGCGTTGTAAGGGAAGGCGGGGAGCTGTTTTTT
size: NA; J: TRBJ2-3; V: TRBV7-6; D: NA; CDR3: CAVRVGDTQYF; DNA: TGTGCCGTCCGGGTGGGAGATACGCAGTATTTT
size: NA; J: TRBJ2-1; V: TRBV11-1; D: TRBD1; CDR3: CASSFQVGTGSVDEQFF; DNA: TGTGCCAGCAGCTTCCAGGTTGGGACAGGGTCTGTAGATGAGCAGTTCTTC
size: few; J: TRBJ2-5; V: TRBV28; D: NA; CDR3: CASSSLGETQYF; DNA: TGTGCCAGCTCGAGTCTGGGAGAGACCCAGTACTTC
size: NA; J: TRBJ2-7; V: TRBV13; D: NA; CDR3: CASSLGSFPYEQYF; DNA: TGTGCCAGCAGCTTAGGGTCCTTTCCTTACGAGCAGTACTTC
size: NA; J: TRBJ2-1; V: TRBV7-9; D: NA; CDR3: CASSFNYNEQFF; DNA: TGTGCCAGCAGCTTTAATTACAATGAGCAGTTCTTC
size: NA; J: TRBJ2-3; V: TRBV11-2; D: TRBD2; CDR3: CASSSFGSGSLPSADTQYF; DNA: TGTGCCAGCAGCTCGTTTGGTAGCGGGAGTCTTCCAAGCGCAGATACGCAGTATTTT
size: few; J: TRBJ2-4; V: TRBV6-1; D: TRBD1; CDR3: CASRHLQGAAKNIQYF; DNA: TGTGCCAGCAGACATCTCCAGGGGGCTGCCAAAAACATTCAGTACTTC
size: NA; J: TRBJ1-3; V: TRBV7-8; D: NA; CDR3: CASSPIAGRNTIYF; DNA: TGTGCCAGCAGCCCCATCGCAGGGCGGAACACCATATATTTT
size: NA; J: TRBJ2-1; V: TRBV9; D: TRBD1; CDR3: CASSVGDSYNEQFF; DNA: TGTGCCAGCAGCGTAGGGGACAGCTACAATGAGCAGTTCTTC
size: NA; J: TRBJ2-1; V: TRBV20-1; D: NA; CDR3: CSAKRVYEQFF; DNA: TGCAGTGCAAAGCGGGTCTATGAGCAGTTCTTC
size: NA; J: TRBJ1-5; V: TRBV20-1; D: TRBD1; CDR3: CSARDPDRGQPQHF; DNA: TGCAGTGCTAGAGATCCGGACAGGGGTCAGCCCCAGCATTTT
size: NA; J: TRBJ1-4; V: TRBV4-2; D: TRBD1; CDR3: CASSPTGGWKEKLFF; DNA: TGTGCCAGCAGCCCGACAGGGGGCTGGAAAGAAAAACTGTTTTTT
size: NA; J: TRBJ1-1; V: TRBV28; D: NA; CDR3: CASSLIGRVDTEAFF; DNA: TGTGCCAGCAGTTTAATCGGCAGGGTCGACACTGAAGCTTTCTTT
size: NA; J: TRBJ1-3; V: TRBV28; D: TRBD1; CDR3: CASSLLDRVSGNTIYF; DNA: TGTGCCAGCAGTTTATTGGACAGGGTCTCTGGAAACACCATATATTTT
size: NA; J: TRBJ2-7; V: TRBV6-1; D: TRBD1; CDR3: CASRRTGSYEQYF; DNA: TGTGCCAGCAGGCGGACAGGATCCTACGAGCAGTACTTC
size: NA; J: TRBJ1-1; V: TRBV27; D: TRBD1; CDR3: CASGSTGIPEAFF; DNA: TGTGCCAGCGGATCGACAGGGATCCCTGAAGCTTTCTTT
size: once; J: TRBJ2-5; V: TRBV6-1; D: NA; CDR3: CASREETQYF; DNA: TGTGCCAGCAGAGAAGAGACCCAGTACTTC
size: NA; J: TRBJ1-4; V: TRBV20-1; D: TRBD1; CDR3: CSARGWDRGEEKLFF; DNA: TGCAGTGCTAGAGGTTGGGACAGGGGTGAGGAAAAACTGTTTTTT
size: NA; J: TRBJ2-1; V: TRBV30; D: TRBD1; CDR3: CAWSLPGTAYNEQFF; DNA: TGTGCCTGGAGCTTACCCGGGACAGCCTACAATGAGCAGTTCTTC
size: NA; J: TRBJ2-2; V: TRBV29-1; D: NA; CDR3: CSVEVEGRGSGELFF; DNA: TGCAGCGTTGAAGTAGAAGGGAGAGGTTCCGGGGAGCTGTTTTTT